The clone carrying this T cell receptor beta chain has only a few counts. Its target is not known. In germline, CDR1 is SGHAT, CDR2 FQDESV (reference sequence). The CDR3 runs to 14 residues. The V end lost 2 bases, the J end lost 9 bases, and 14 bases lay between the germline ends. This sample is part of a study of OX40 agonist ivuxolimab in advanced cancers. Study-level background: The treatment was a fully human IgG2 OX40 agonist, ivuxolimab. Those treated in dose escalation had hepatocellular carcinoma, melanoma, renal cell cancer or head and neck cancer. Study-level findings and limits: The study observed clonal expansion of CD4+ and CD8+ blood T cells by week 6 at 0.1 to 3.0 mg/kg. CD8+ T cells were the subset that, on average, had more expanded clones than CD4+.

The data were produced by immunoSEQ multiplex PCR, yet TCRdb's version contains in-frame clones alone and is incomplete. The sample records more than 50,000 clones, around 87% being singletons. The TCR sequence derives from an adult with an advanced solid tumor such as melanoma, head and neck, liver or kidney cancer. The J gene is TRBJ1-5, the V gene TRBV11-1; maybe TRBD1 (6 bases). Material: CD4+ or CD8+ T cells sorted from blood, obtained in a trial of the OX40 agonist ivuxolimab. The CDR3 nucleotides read TGTGCCAGCAGCTTAAGGGACACCCGTTCGCCCCAGCATTTT. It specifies CASSLRDTRSPQHF. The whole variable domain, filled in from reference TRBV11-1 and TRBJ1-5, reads EAEVAQSPRYKITEKSQAVAFWCDPISGHATLYWYRQILGQGPELLVQFQDESVVDDSQLPKDRFSAERLKGVDSTLKIQPAELGDSAMYLCASSLRDTRSPQHFGDGTRLSIL.